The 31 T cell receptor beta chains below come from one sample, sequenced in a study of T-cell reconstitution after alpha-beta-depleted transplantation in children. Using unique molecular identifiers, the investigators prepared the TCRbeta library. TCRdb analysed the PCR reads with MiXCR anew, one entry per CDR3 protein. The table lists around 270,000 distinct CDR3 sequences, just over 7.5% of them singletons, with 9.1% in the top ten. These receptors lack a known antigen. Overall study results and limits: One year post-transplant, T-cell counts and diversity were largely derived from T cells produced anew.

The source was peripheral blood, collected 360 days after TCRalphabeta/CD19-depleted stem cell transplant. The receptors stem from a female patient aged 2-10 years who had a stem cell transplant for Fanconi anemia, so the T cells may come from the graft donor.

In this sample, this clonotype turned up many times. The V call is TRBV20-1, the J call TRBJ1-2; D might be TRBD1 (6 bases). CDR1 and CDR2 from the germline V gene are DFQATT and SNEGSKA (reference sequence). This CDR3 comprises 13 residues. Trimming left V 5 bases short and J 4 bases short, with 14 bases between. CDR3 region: CSAAPLRGYGYTF. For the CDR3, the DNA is TGCAGTGCTGCCCCCCTCAGGGGCTATGGCTACACCTTC.

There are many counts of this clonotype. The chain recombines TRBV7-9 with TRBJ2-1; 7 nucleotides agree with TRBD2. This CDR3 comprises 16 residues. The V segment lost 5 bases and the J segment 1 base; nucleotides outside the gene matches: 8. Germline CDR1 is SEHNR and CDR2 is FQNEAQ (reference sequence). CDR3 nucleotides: TGTGCCAGCAGCCCGCTACGGGGAGGGTCCTACAATGAGCAGTTCTTC. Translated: CASSPLRGGSYNEQFF.

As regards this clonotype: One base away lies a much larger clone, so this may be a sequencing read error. The CDR3 is CAIRRQGAGTEAFF. DNA for the CDR3: TGTGCCATCAGAAGACAGGGGGCAGGCACTGAAGCTTTCTTT. This sequence joins TRBV10-3 and TRBJ1-1, with TRBD1 matching over 10 bases. This CDR3 is built from 14 residues. Germline V gives CDR1 ENHRY, CDR2 SYGVKD. V lost 6 bases to trimming and J lost 4 bases; unmatched junction nucleotides: 5.

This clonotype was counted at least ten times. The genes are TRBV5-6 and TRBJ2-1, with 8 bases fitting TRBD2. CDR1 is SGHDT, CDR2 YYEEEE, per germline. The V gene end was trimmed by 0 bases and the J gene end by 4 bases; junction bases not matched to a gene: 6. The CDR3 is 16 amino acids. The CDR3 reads CASSLEGLALYNEQFF. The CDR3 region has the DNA TGTGCCAGCAGCTTGGAAGGACTAGCTCTGTACAATGAGCAGTTCTTC.

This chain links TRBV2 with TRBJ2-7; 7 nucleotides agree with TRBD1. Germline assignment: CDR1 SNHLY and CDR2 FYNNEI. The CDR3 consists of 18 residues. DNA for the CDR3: TGTACCATCAGTTCCTCGATTACCAGGGGGTCCTACAACTACGAGCAGTACTTC. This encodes CTISSSITRGSYNYEQYF.

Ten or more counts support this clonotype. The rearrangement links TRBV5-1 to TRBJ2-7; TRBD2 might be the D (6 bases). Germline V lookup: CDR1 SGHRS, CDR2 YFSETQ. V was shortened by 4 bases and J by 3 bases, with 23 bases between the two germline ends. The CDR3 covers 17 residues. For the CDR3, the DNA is TGCGCCAGCAGCCTGGGGGTCGGGAGTCGGGAACACTACGAGCAGTACTTC. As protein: CASSLGVGSREHYEQYF.

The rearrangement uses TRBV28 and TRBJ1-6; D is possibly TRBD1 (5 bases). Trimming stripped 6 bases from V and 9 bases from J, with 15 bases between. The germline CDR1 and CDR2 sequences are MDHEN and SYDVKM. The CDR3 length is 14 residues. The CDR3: CASRGGTVTSPLHF. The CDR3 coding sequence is TGTGCCAGCAGGGGGGGGACGGTTACTTCACCCCTCCACTTT. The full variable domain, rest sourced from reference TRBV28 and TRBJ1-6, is DVKVTQSSRYLVKRTGEKVFLECVQDMDHENMFWYRQDPGLGLRLIYFSYDVKMKEKGDIPEGYSVSREKKERFSLILESASTNQTSMYLCASRGGTVTSPLHFGNGTRLTVT.

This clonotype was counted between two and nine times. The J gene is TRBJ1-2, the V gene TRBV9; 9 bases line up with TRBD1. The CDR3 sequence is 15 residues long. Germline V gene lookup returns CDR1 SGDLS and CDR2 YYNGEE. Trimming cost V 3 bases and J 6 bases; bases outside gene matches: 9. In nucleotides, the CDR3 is TGTGCCAGCAGCGCTTACTCCGGGACAGGGAATGGCTACACCTTC. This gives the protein CASSAYSGTGNGYTF.

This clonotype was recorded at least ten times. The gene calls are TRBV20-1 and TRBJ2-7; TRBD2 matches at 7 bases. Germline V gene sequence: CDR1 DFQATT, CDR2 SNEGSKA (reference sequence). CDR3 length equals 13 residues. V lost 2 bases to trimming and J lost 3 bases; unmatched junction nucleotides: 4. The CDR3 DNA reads TGCAGTGCTAGATGGCCTAGCGGCTACGAGCAGTACTTC. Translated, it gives CSARWPSGYEQYF.

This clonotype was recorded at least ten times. CDR3 sequence: CASSPSMYGYTF. CDR3 bases: TGTGCCAGCAGTCCGTCAATGTATGGCTACACCTTC. V and J are TRBV28 and TRBJ1-2, with D uncertain. The germline CDR1 and CDR2 sequences are MDHEN and SYDVKM. This CDR3 spans 12 amino acids. The V gene lost 5 bases and the J gene lost 5 bases, with 9 bases spanning the gap.

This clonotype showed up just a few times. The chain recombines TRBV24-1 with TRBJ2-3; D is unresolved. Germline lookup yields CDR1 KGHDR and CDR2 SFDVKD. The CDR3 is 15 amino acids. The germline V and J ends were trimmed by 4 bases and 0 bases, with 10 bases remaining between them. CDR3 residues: CATSDTSPSTDTQYF. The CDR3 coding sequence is TGTGCCACCAGTGACACCTCACCGAGCACAGATACGCAGTATTTT.

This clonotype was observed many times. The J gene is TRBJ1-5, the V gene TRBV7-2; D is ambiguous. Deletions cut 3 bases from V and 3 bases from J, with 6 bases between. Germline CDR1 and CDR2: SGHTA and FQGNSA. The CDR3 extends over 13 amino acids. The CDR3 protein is CASSFGYNQPQHF. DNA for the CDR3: TGTGCCAGCAGCTTTGGGTACAATCAGCCCCAGCATTTT.

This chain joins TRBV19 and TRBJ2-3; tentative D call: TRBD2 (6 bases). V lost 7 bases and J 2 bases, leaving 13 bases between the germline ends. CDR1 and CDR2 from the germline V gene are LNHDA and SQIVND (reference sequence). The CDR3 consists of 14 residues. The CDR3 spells CASTQGLSTDTQYF. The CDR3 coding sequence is TGTGCCAGTACCCAGGGACTCTCCACAGATACGCAGTATTTT.

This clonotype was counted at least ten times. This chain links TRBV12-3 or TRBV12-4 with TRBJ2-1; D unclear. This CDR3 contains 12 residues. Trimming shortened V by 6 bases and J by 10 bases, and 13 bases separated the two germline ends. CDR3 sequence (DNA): TGTGCCAGCAGCAAGACCCCCGGAGAGCAGTTCTTC. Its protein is CASSKTPGEQFF.

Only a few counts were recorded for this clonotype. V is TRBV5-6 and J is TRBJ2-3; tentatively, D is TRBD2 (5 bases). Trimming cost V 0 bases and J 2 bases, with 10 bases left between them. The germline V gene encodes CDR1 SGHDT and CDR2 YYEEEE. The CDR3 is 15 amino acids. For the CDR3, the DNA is TGTGCCAGCAGCTTGGCGGGATTGACCACAGATACGCAGTATTTT. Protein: CASSLAGLTTDTQYF.

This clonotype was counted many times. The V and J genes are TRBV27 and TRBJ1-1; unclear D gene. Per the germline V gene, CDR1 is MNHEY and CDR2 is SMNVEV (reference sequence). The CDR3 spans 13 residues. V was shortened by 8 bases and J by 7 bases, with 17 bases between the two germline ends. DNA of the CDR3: TGTGCCAGCGGGGTGGAGGGTACGAGTGAAGCTTTCTTT. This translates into CASGVEGTSEAFF.

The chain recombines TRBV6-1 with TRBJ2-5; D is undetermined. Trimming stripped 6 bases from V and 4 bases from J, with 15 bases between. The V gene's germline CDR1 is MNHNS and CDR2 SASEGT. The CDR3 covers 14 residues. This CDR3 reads CASRTGRKGETQYF. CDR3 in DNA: TGTGCCAGCAGAACCGGTAGGAAGGGAGAGACCCAGTACTTC.

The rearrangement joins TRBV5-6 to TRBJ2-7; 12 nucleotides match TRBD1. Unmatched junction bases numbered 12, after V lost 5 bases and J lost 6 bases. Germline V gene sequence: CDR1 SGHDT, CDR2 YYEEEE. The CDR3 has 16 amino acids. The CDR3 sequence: CASRTRGQGASREQYV. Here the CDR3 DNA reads TGTGCCAGCAGGACCCGGGGACAGGGGGCCTCCCGCGAGCAGTACGTC.

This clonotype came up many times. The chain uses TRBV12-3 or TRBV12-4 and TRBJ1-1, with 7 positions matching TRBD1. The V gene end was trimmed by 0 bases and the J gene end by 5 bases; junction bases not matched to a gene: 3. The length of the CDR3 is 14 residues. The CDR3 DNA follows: TGTGCCAGCAGTTTAGCAGGGGGCATGACTGAAGCTTTCTTT. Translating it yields CASSLAGGMTEAFF.

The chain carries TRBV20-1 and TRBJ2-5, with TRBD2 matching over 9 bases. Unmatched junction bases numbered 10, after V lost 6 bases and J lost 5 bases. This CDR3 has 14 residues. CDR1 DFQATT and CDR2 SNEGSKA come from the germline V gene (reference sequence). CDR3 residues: CSAPPSGRMETQYF. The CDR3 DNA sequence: TGCAGTGCCCCACCAAGCGGGAGGATGGAGACCCAGTACTTC.

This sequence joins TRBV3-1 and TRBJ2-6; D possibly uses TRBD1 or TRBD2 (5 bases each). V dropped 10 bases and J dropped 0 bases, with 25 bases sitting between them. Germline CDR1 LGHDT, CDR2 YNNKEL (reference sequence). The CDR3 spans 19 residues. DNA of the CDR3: TGTGCCACCTGCCAGCGGACATCTCGTCCCATCTCTGGGGCCAACGTCCTGACTTTC. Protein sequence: CATCQRTSRPISGANVLTF. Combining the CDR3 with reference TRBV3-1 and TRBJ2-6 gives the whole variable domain DTAVSQTPKYLVTQMGNDKSIKCEQNLGHDTMYWYKQDSKKFLKIMFSYNNKELIINETVPNRFSPKSPDKAHLNLHINSLELGDSAVYFCATCQRTSRPISGANVLTFGAGSRLTVL.

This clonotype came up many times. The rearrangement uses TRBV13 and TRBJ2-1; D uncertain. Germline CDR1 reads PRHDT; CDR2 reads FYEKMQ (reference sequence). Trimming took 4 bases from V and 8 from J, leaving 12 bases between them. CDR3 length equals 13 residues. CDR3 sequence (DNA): TGTGCCAGCAGCTCGGTCGATCCGCATGAGCAGTTCTTC. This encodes CASSSVDPHEQFF.

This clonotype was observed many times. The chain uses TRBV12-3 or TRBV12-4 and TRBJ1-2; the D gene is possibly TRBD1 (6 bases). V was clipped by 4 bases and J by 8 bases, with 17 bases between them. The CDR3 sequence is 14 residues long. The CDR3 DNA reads TGTGCCAGCAGTTCCTTTTCAGGGGCGGAGGGCTACACCTTC. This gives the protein CASSSFSGAEGYTF.

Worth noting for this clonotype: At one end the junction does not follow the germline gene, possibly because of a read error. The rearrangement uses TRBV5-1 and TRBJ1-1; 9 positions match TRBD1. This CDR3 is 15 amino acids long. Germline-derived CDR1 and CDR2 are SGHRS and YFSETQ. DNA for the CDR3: TGCGCCAGCAGCCCCCTAGGACAGGGGAGGACTGAAGTTTTCTTT. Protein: CASSPLGQGRTEVFF.

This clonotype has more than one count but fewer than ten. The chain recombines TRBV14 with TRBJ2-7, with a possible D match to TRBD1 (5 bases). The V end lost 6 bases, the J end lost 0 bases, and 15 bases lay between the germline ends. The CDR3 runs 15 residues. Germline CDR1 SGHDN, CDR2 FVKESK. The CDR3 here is CASSPFRVSSYEQYF. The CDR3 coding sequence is TGTGCCAGCAGTCCTTTCAGGGTGAGCTCCTACGAGCAGTACTTC. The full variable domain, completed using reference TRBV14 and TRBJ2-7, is EAGVTQFPSHSVIEKGQTVTLRCDPISGHDNLYWYRRVMGKEIKFLLHFVKESKQDESGMPNNRFLAERTGGTYSTLKVQPAELEDSGVYFCASSPFRVSSYEQYFGPGTRLTVT.

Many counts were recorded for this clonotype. This chain's CDR3 is CSARRQGSYNEQFF. The CDR3 nucleotides are TGCAGTGCTAGGCGACAGGGCTCCTACAATGAGCAGTTCTTC. This chain joins TRBV20-1 and TRBJ2-1, with TRBD1 identical over 7 bases. J gave up 0 bases and V 3 bases, and 2 bases lay outside the gene matches. The CDR3 totals 14 residues. CDR1 is DFQATT and CDR2 is SNEGSKA in the germline V gene (reference sequence).

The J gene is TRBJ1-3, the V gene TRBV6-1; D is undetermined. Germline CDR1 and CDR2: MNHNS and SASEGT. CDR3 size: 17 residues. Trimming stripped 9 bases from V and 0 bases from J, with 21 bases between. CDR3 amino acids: CASLTLPMTSSGNTIYF. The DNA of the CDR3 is TGTGCCAGTCTTACCCTCCCCATGACCAGCTCTGGAAACACCATATATTTT.

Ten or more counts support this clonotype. In nucleotides, the CDR3 is TGTGCCAGCAGTTTAGGTTCTAGGGACGGTTCACCCCTCCACTTT. Its translation: CASSLGSRDGSPLHF. The genes are TRBV27 and TRBJ1-6; tentatively, D is TRBD1 (5 bases). CDR3 length: 15 amino acids. V lost 2 bases to trimming and J lost 9 bases, with 14 bases between them. Germline values: CDR1 MNHEY, CDR2 SMNVEV (reference sequence).

The CDR3 DNA follows: TGCAGCGTTGATGATGGCGGGGGTTACAATGAGCAGTTCTTC. The encoded protein is CSVDDGGGYNEQFF. The chain carries TRBV29-1 and TRBJ2-1; the match to TRBD2 covers 7 bases. The germline gives CDR1 SQVTM, CDR2 ANQGSEA. The junction had 6 bases not matched to a gene; V was cut back by 3 bases and J by 4 bases. This CDR3 spans 14 amino acids.

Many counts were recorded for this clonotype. The CDR3 spells CATSDPGQGTDTQYF. In DNA form, the CDR3 reads TGTGCCACCAGTGATCCGGGACAGGGCACAGATACGCAGTATTTT. V is TRBV24-1 and J is TRBJ2-3, with 8 bases fitting TRBD1. Germline trimming cut 3 bases from V and 1 base from J; bases unmatched to any gene: 2. Germline CDR1 KGHDR, CDR2 SFDVKD. CDR3 size: 15 residues.

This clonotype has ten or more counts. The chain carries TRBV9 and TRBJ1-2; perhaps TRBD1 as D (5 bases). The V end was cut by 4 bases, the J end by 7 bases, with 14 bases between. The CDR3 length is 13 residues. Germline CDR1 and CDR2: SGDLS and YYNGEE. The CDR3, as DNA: TGTGCCAGCAGCCCAACGAGGGGCCGTGGCTACACCTTC. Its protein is CASSPTRGRGYTF.